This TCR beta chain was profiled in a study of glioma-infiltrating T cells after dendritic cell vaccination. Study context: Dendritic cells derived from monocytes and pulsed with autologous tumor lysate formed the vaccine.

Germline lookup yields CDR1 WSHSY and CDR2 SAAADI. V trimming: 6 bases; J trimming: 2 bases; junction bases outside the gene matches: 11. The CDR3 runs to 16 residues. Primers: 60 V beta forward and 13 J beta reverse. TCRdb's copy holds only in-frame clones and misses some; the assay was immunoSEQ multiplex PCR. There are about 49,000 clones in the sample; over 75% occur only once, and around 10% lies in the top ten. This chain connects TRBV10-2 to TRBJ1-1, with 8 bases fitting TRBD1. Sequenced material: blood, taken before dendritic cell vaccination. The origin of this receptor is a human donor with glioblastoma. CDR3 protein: CASRDLLTGENTEAFF. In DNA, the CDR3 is TGCGCCAGCAGAGATCTCTTGACAGGGGAAAACACTGAAGCTTTCTTT.